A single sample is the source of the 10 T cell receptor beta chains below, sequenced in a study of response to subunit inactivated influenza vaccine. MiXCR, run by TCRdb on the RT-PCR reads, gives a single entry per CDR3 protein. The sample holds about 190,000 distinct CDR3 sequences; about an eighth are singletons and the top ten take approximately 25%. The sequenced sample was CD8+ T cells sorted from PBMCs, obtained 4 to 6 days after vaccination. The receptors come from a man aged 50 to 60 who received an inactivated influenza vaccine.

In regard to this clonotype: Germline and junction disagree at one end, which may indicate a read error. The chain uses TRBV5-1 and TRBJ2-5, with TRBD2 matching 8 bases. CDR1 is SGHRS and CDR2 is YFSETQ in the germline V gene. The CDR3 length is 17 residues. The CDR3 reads CASSLTSGRELQDTQYF. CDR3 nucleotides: TGCGCCAGCAGCTTGACTAGCGGACGAGAATTACAAGATACCCAGTACTTC.

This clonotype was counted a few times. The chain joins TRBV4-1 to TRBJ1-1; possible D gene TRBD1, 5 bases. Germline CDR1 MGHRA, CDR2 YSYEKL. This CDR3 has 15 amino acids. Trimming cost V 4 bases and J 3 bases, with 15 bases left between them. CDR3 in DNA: TGCGCCAGCAGCCCTTACCGGGACCCCGACACTGAAGCTTTCTTT. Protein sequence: CASSPYRDPDTEAFF.

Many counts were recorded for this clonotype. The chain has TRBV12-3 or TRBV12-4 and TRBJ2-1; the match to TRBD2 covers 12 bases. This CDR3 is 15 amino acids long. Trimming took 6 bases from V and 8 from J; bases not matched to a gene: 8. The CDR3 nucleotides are TGTGCCAGCAGGACCGGGACTAGCGGGTGGGATGAGCAGTTCTTC. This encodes CASRTGTSGWDEQFF.

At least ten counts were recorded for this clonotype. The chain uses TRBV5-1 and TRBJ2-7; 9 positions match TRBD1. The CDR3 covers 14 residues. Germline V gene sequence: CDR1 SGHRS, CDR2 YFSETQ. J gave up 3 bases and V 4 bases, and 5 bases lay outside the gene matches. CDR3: CASSIGTGNYEQYF. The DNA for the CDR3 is TGCGCCAGCAGCATCGGGACAGGGAACTACGAGCAGTACTTC.

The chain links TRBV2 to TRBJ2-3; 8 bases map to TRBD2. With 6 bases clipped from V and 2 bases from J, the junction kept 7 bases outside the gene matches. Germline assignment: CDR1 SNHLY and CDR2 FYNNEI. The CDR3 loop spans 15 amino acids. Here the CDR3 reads CASSSQRGITDTQYF. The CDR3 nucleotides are TGTGCCAGCAGCTCCCAGCGGGGGATCACAGATACGCAGTATTTT.

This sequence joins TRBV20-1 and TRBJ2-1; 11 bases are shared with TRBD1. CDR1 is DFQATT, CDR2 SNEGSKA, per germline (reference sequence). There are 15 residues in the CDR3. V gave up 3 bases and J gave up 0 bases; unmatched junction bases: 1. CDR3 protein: CSARGQGVSYNEQFF. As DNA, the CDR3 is TGCAGTGCTAGGGGACAGGGGGTCTCCTACAATGAGCAGTTCTTC.

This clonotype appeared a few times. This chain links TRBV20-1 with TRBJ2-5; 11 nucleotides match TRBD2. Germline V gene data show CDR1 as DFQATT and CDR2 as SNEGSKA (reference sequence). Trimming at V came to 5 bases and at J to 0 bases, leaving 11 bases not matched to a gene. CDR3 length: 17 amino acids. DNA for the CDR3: TGCAGTGCTTCGACTAGCGGGATGGTTGTGTACCAAGAGACCCAGTACTTC. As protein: CSASTSGMVVYQETQYF.

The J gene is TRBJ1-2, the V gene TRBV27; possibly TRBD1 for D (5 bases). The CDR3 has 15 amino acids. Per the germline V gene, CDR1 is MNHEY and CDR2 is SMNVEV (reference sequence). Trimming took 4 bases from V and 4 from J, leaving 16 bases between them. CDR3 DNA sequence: TGTGCCAGCAGTTCAAATTCCGGGACGGGCTATGGCTACACCTTC. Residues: CASSSNSGTGYGYTF.

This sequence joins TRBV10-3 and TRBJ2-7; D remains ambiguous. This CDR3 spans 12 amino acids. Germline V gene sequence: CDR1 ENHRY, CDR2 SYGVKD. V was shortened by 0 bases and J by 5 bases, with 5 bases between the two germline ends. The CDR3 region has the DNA TGTGCCATCAGTGAGTCGGGTGACGAGCAGTACTTC. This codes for CAISESGDEQYF.

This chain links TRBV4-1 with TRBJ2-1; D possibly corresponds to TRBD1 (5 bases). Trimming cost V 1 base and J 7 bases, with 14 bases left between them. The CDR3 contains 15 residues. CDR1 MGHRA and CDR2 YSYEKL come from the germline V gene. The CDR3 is CASSQAPHGANEQFF. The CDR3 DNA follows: TGCGCCAGCAGCCAAGCGCCCCATGGGGCGAATGAGCAGTTCTTC.